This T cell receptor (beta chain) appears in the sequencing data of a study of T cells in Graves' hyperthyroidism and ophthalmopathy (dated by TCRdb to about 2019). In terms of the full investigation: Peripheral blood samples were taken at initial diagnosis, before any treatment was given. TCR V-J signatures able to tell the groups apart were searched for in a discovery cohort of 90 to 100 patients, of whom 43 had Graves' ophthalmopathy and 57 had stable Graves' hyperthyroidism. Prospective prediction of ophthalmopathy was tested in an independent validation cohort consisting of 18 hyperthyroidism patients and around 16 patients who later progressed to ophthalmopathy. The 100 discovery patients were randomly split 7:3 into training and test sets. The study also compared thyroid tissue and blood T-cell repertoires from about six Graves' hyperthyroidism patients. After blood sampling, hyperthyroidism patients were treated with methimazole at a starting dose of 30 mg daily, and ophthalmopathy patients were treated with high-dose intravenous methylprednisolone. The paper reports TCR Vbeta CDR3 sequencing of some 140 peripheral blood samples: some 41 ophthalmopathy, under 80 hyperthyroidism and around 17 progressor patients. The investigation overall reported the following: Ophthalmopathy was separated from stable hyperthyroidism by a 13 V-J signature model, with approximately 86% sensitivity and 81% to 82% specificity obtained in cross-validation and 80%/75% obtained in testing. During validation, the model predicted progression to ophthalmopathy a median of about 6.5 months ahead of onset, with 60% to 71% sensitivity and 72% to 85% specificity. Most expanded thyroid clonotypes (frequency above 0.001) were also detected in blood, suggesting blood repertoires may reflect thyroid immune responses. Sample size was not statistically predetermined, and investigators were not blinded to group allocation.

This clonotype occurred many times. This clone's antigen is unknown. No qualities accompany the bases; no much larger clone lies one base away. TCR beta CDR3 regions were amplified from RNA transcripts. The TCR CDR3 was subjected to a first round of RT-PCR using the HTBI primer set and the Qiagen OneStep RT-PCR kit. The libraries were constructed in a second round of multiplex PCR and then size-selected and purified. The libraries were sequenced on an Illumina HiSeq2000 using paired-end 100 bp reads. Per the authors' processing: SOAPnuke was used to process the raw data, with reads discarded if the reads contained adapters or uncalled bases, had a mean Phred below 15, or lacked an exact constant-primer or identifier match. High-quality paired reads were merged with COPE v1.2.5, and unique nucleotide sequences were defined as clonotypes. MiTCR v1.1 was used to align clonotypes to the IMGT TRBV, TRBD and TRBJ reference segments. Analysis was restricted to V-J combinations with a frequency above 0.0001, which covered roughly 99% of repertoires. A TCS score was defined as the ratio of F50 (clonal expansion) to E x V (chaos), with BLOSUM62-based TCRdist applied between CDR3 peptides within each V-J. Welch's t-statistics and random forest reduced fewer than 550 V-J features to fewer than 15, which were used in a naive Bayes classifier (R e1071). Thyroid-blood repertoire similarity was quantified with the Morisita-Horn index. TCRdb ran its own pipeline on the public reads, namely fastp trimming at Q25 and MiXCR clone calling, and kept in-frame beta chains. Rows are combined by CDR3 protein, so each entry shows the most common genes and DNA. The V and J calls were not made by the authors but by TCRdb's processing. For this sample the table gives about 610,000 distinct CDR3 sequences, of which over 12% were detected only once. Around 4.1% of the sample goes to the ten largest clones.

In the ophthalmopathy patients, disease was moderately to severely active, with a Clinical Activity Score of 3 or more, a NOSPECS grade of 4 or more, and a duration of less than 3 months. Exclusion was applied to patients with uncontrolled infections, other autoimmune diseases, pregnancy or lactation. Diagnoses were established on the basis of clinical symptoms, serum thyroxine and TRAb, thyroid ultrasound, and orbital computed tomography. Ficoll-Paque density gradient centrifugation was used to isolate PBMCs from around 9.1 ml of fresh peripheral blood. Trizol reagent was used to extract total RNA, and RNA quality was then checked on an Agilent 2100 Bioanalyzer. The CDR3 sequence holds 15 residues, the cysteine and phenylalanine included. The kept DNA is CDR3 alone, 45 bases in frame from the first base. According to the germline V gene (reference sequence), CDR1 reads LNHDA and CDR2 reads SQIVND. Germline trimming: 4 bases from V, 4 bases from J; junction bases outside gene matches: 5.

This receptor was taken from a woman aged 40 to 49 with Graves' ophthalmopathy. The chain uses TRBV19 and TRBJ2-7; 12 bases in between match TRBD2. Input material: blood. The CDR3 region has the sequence CASSTTSGRRYEQYF. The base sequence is TGTGCCAGTAGTACGACTAGCGGGAGAAGGTACGAGCAGTACTTC.